A single sample is the source of the 18 T cell receptor beta chains below, sequenced in a study of neurological immune-mediated disorders. TCRdb processed the 5' RACE reads anew with MiXCR; each CDR3 protein has one entry. The sample contains tens of thousands of distinct CDR3 sequences, just under 4.5% of which appear only once. Sequenced material: PBMCs. These receptors all stem from a woman aged 55-69 years with multiple sclerosis.

This clonotype was recorded many times. V usage is TRBV20-1 and J usage is TRBJ1-4; 10 bases are shared with TRBD1. Germline CDR1 DFQATT, CDR2 SNEGSKA (reference sequence). V was clipped by 3 bases and J by 3 bases; unmatched bases: 7. The CDR3 totals 16 residues. CDR3 in amino acids: CSARPTGGASNEKLFF. The CDR3 coding sequence is TGCAGTGCTAGGCCGACAGGGGGCGCCTCTAATGAAAAACTGTTTTTT.

The rearrangement uses TRBV6-6 and TRBJ2-3; D remains ambiguous. This CDR3 has 14 residues. Germline-derived CDR1 and CDR2 are MNHNY and SVGAGI (reference sequence). The V end lost 6 bases, the J end lost 2 bases, and 12 bases lay between the germline ends. CDR3 sequence: CASSLRPHTDTQYF. The CDR3 bases are TGTGCCAGCAGCCTCCGGCCCCACACAGATACGCAGTATTTT.

In this sample, this clonotype turned up many times. V and J are TRBV28 and TRBJ1-1; possibly TRBD1 for D (6 bases). V was trimmed by 7 bases and J by 1 base, leaving 16 bases between them. The CDR3 length is 15 residues. Per germline, CDR1 MDHEN and CDR2 SYDVKM. CDR3 in amino acids: CASIKTGAENTEAFF. The CDR3 nucleotides are TGTGCCAGCATTAAGACAGGAGCTGAGAACACTGAAGCTTTCTTT.

This clonotype was recorded at least ten times. The gene calls are TRBV7-2 and TRBJ2-1; possibly TRBD2 for D (5 bases). Germline V CDR1 and CDR2: SGHTA, FQGNSA. The CDR3 is 13 residues long. The ends were cut back, 2 bases at V and 5 bases at J, with 7 bases in the middle. The CDR3 DNA follows: TGTGCCAGCAGCTTAAGAGCGGACAATGAGCAGTTCTTC. This codes for CASSLRADNEQFF.

This clonotype was counted at least ten times. The chain is built from TRBV3-1 and TRBJ1-5; D is possibly TRBD1 (6 bases). The germline CDR1 and CDR2 sequences are LGHDT and YNNKEL (reference sequence). The CDR3 extends over 15 amino acids. Deletions cut 1 base from V and 4 bases from J, with 11 bases between. CDR3 in amino acids: CASSQGPQGNQPQHF. The CDR3 bases are TGTGCCAGCAGCCAAGGACCGCAGGGGAATCAGCCCCAGCATTTT.

This clonotype was seen repeatedly, ten times or more. The chain combines TRBV27 with TRBJ2-7, with a possible D match to TRBD1 (6 bases). This CDR3 has 14 residues. Trimming cost V 6 bases and J 5 bases, with 17 bases left between them. The germline V gene has CDR1 MNHEY and CDR2 SMNVEV (reference sequence). The CDR3: CASSQTGQSHEQYF. The CDR3 bases are TGTGCCAGCAGCCAGACCGGACAGTCCCACGAGCAGTACTTC.

This clonotype was counted at least ten times. This rearrangement joins TRBV10-1 to TRBJ1-3; D is undetermined. Looked up from germline, CDR1 is WNHNN and CDR2 is SYGVQD (reference sequence). CDR3 size: 11 residues. V lost 5 bases and J lost 3, with 2 bases in between. CDR3 region: CASSHGNTIYF. CDR3 DNA sequence: TGCGCCAGCAGTCATGGAAACACCATATATTTT.

At least ten counts were recorded for this clonotype. The chain carries TRBV5-1 and TRBJ1-2; TRBD1 matches 9 bases. The CDR3 runs 13 residues. Germline V gene sequence: CDR1 SGHRS, CDR2 YFSETQ. The ends lost 5 bases at V and 7 bases at J; junction bases unmatched: 6. The CDR3 loop is CASSLGQGGGYTF. CDR3 coding DNA: TGCGCCAGCAGTCTGGGACAGGGTGGTGGCTACACCTTC.

In this sample, this clonotype turned up many times. The chain is built from TRBV10-2 and TRBJ2-2, with 11 nucleotides matching TRBD2. V shed 8 bases and J 6 bases; nucleotides not matched to a gene: 8. Germline loops: CDR1 WSHSY, CDR2 SAAADI. This CDR3 has 15 amino acids. This CDR3 reads CASGGLAGGAGELFF. CDR3 DNA sequence: TGCGCCAGCGGGGGGCTAGCGGGGGGAGCCGGGGAGCTGTTTTTT.

This clonotype was observed many times. The genes are TRBV5-1 and TRBJ2-7; TRBD2 matches at 8 bases. The CDR3 has 16 amino acids. The germline V gene has CDR1 SGHRS and CDR2 YFSETQ. With V trimmed by 0 bases and J by 1 base, 6 bases remained unmatched. The CDR3 protein is CASSLVFSGASYEQYF. The CDR3, as DNA: TGCGCCAGCAGCTTGGTCTTTAGCGGGGCATCCTACGAGCAGTACTTC.

This clonotype has just a few counts. V gene TRBV10-2 combines with J gene TRBJ2-5; 8 bases map to TRBD2. There are 18 residues in the CDR3. Germline V CDR1 and CDR2: WSHSY, SAAADI. With 6 bases clipped from V and 1 base from J, the junction kept 16 bases outside the gene matches. The CDR3 coding sequence is TGCGCCAGCAGCGAAGGGGGAATTAGCGGGGCTATCCAAGAGACCCAGTACTTC. Its translation is CASSEGGISGAIQETQYF.

This clonotype was observed a few times. V is TRBV21-1 and J is TRBJ2-7; TRBD2 is taken as the D call from the table, unchecked against the DNA. TRBV21-1 is termed a pseudogene. CDR3 length: 16 residues. CDR3: CASKTSGTSGTPEQYV. The CDR3 DNA follows: TGTGCCAGCAAAACGTCAGGTACTAGCGGGACTCCTGAGCAGTACGTC.

By sample fraction, this clonotype is medium-sized. V usage is TRBV29-1 and J usage is TRBJ2-1; D might be TRBD1 (5 bases). With 4 bases removed from V and 6 bases from J, the gap between germline ends came to 16 bases. This CDR3 has 14 amino acids. CDR1 is SQVTM, CDR2 ANQGSEA, per germline. CDR3 residues: CSVVGAMDVNEQFF. CDR3 DNA: TGCAGCGTTGTTGGGGCCATGGACGTCAATGAGCAGTTCTTC.

The chain carries TRBV24-1 and TRBJ2-2, with unresolved D. The germline CDR1 and CDR2 sequences are KGHDR and SFDVKD. V was clipped by 6 bases and J by 4 bases, with 14 bases between them. The CDR3 is made up of 15 amino acids. The DNA of the CDR3 is TGTGCCACCAGTTCCTTTGCAGCGAGCACCGGGGAGCTGTTTTTT. It codes for CATSSFAASTGELFF.

This clonotype has at least ten counts. The chain employs TRBV11-1 and TRBJ2-7; D call uncertain. V dropped 5 bases and J dropped 5 bases, with 13 bases sitting between them. This CDR3 has 13 amino acids. The germline gives CDR1 SGHAT, CDR2 FQDESV (reference sequence). CDR3 sequence (DNA): TGTGCCAGCAGCCAAGACACGGACGACGAGCAGTACTTC. Protein sequence: CASSQDTDDEQYF.

The sample holds many counts of this clonotype. This chain joins TRBV9 and TRBJ2-2, with D unresolved. This CDR3 contains 11 residues. Germline CDR1 SGDLS, CDR2 YYNGEE. Trimming took off 1 base at V and 7 bases at J, with 2 bases between the two ends. The CDR3 coding sequence is TGTGCCAGCAGCGTAAACGGGGAGCTGTTTTTT. Its protein is CASSVNGELFF.

This clonotype was counted ten times or more. J is TRBJ2-1 and V is TRBV7-6; D is unclear. V was trimmed by 4 bases and J by 6 bases, leaving 7 bases between them. CDR1 is SGHVS and CDR2 is FNYEAQ in the germline V gene. This CDR3 has 12 amino acids. CDR3 region: CASSSNRNEQFF. The DNA for the CDR3 is TGTGCCAGCAGCTCAAATCGCAATGAGCAGTTCTTC.

This clonotype was found many times. The chain recombines TRBV10-3 with TRBJ2-5, with 8 bases that match TRBD1. The CDR3 totals 12 residues. The germline V gene encodes CDR1 ENHRY and CDR2 SYGVKD. J gave up 5 bases and V 6 bases, and 2 bases lay outside the gene matches. This CDR3 reads CAIRGQGETQYF. DNA of the CDR3: TGTGCCATCAGAGGACAGGGTGAGACCCAGTACTTC.